Below, 9 T cell receptor beta chains from the same sample are listed, as sequenced in a study of T-cell memory formation after mild COVID-19. TCRdb reprocessed the 5' RACE reads via MiXCR and lists one record per CDR3 protein. The sample yields approximately 480,000 distinct CDR3 sequences, 15% to 20% seen once. Sequencing used PBMCs or a T cell subset sorted from them (not recorded which). The source of these receptors is an adult woman who had mild COVID-19 (a few samples of this study predate the infection). Cell type and time point are not known.

The chain is built from TRBV19 and TRBJ1-5, with a possible D match to TRBD1 (5 bases). Germline CDR1 and CDR2: LNHDA and SQIVND (reference sequence). V dropped 6 bases and J dropped 4 bases, with 16 bases sitting between them. CDR3 length: 15 amino acids. CDR3 in DNA: TGTGCCAGTAGGGTACCGGGACGGATTAATCAGCCCCAGCATTTT. Protein sequence: CASRVPGRINQPQHF.

The chain combines TRBV28 with TRBJ2-7; D possibly corresponds to TRBD2 (5 bases). CDR1 and CDR2 from the germline V gene are MDHEN and SYDVKM. V shed 7 bases and J shed 2 bases, with 9 bases lying between them. The CDR3 loop spans 12 amino acids. The CDR3 sequence is CASTGVTYEQYF. In DNA form, the CDR3 reads TGTGCCAGCACCGGGGTTACCTACGAGCAGTACTTC. The variable domain in full, with the rest retrieved from reference TRBV28 and TRBJ2-7, is DVKVTQSSRYLVKRTGEKVFLECVQDMDHENMFWYRQDPGLGLRLIYFSYDVKMKEKGDIPEGYSVSREKKERFSLILESASTNQTSMYLCASTGVTYEQYFGPGTRLTVT.

This clonotype showed up many times. This chain uses TRBV30 with TRBJ2-6; TRBD2 is a possible D gene (6 bases). The CDR3 loop spans 15 amino acids. CDR1 is GTSNPN and CDR2 is SVGIG in the germline V gene (reference sequence). Trimming took off 0 bases at V and 0 bases at J, with 6 bases between the two ends. CDR3 nucleotide sequence: TGTGCCTGGAGTGTACTAGCCTCTGGGGCCAACGTCCTGACTTTC. This gives the protein CAWSVLASGANVLTF.

This clonotype came up a few times. The CDR3, as DNA: TGTGCCAGCAGCTTAGCGCAACGCAATGAGCAGTTCTTC. The encoded protein is CASSLAQRNEQFF. The rearrangement links TRBV7-2 to TRBJ2-1, with D uncertain. With 0 bases removed from V and 6 bases from J, the gap between germline ends came to 6 bases. The CDR3 is 13 residues long. Germline CDR1 and CDR2: SGHTA and FQGNSA. Full variable domain (remainder filled in from reference TRBV7-2 and TRBJ2-1): GAGVSQSPSNKVTEKGKDVELRCDPISGHTALYWYRQSLGQGLEFLIYFQGNSAPDKSGLPSDRFSAERTGGSVSTLTIQRTQQEDSAVYLCASSLAQRNEQFFGPGTRLTVL.

This clonotype was picked up a small number of times. The rearrangement joins TRBV19 to TRBJ2-7, with TRBD2 matching 7 bases. The CDR3 runs to 17 residues. Trimming at V came to 4 bases and at J to 3 bases, leaving 15 bases not matched to a gene. The germline V gene encodes CDR1 LNHDA and CDR2 SQIVND (reference sequence). The CDR3 coding sequence is TGTGCCAGTAGTACCCCCCTCCAACTAGCGAGATACTACGAGCAGTACTTC. Translating it yields CASSTPLQLARYYEQYF.

This chain links TRBV20-1 with TRBJ2-3, with a tentative D call TRBD2 (5 bases). The CDR3 is made up of 14 amino acids. Trimming took off 0 bases at V and 4 bases at J, with 11 bases between the two ends. In germline, CDR1 is DFQATT, CDR2 SNEGSKA (reference sequence). The CDR3 nucleotides read TGCAGTGCTAGAGATCCGAGGGTCGCAGATACGCAGTATTTT. As protein: CSARDPRVADTQYF.

This clonotype was seen a handful of times. V gene TRBV7-2 combines with J gene TRBJ2-2; D is perhaps TRBD2 (6 bases). The germline gives CDR1 SGHTA, CDR2 FQGNSA. Between the trimmed V and J ends, which lost 1 base and 1 base, there was a span of 10 bases. This CDR3 is built from 16 residues. In DNA, the CDR3 is TGTGCCAGCAGCTTAGGTGGTAGCGGGAACACCGGGGAGCTGTTTTTT. This gives the protein CASSLGGSGNTGELFF. The complete variable domain, with remaining parts taken from reference TRBV7-2 and TRBJ2-2, reads GAGVSQSPSNKVTEKGKDVELRCDPISGHTALYWYRQSLGQGLEFLIYFQGNSAPDKSGLPSDRFSAERTGGSVSTLTIQRTQQEDSAVYLCASSLGGSGNTGELFFGEGSRLTVL.

This clonotype was observed a few times. The rearrangement joins TRBV5-5 to TRBJ2-7; weak D call: TRBD1 (6 bases). CDR3 length: 14 residues. Germline V gene lookup returns CDR1 SGHKS and CDR2 YYEKEE (reference sequence). V shed 5 bases and J shed 3 bases, with 15 bases lying between them. This CDR3 reads CASRFRDTHYEQYF. The CDR3 DNA reads as TGTGCCAGCAGATTCCGGGACACCCACTACGAGCAGTACTTC.

There are a few counts of this clonotype. The chain carries TRBV18 and TRBJ2-7; weak D call: TRBD2 (6 bases). Germline lookup yields CDR1 KGHSH and CDR2 LQKENI. V lost 1 base, J lost 5 bases, and 12 bases lay in between. CDR3 length equals 14 residues. CDR3 sequence: CASSPQGGLNEQYF. The DNA for the CDR3 is TGTGCCAGCTCACCACAAGGAGGGCTCAACGAGCAGTACTTC.